One and the same sample provided the 2 T cell receptor beta chains below, sequenced in a study of blood T cells in healthy people across ages. The second PCR ran about 6 to 12 cycles with a sample-barcoded 5' primer and J-beta primers. TCRdb independently ran MiXCR on the 5' RACE reads; one entry per CDR3 protein. The data show fewer than 1 million distinct CDR3 sequences, roughly 44% seen once. The sample consisted of blood. Receptor source: a man aged 60 to 69 in good health.

V is TRBV27 and J is TRBJ1-4, with D hard to call. Germline V gene data show CDR1 as MNHEY and CDR2 as SMNVEV (reference sequence). V dropped 5 bases and J dropped 2 bases, with 12 bases sitting between them. The CDR3 covers 15 residues. The CDR3 protein is CASSPFGGTNEKLFF. Written as DNA, the CDR3 is TGTGCCAGCAGTCCGTTCGGCGGGACTAATGAAAAACTGTTTTTT. The full variable domain, with the rest looked up from reference TRBV27 and TRBJ1-4, is EAQVTQNPRYLITVTGKKLTVTCSQNMNHEYMSWYRQDPGLGLRQIYYSMNVEVTDKGDVPEGYKVSRKEKRNFPLILESPSPNQTSLYFCASSPFGGTNEKLFFGSGTQLSVL.

This clonotype was observed many times. The chain links TRBV7-2 to TRBJ2-7, with D unresolved. The CDR3 sequence is 14 residues long. Germline assignment: CDR1 SGHTA and CDR2 FQGNSA. Trimming removed 6 bases at V and 0 bases at J, with 12 bases between. For the CDR3, the DNA is TGTGCCAGCAGTGCCGGAATAAGCTCCTACGAGCAGTACTTC. This gives the protein CASSAGISSYEQYF.